This TCR beta chain was found in a study of shared clonotypes between healthy human individuals. Study as a whole: Contributing individuals were a couple of females and a few males aged 18 to 49. Study-wide points: Estimated richness values were generally larger in naive subsets than in memory subsets. The researchers took only blood, and tissue repertoires probably look different.

Trimming stripped 4 bases from V and 0 bases from J, with 4 bases between. CDR3 length equals 13 residues. Germline V gives CDR1 MGHRA, CDR2 YSYEKL. With respect to this clone: Antigen unknown. The sample contains more than one DNA sequence encoding this CDR3.

Some clones are missing from TCRdb's copy, which holds only in-frame ones; the method was immunoSEQ multiplex PCR. This sample has fewer than 1 million clones; 90% to 97% occur once, and the top ten carry less than 0.25%. The naive CD8 subset, CD45RO-negative cells positively selected for CCR7, excluded terminally differentiated effector memory CD45RA+ cells. The V gene is TRBV4-1, the J gene TRBJ2-1; no clear D. The TCR originated in a man aged 25-45 years in good health. Sequenced: naive CD8+ T cells sorted from blood. CDR3 protein: CASSPSSYNEQFF. DNA of the CDR3: TGCGCCAGCAGCCCCAGCTCCTACAATGAGCAGTTCTTC.